This T cell receptor (beta chain) was obtained from a study of T cell responses to AZD1222 COVID-19 vaccine. The CDR3 is 16 amino acids. CDR1 and CDR2 (germline): ENHRY, SYGVKD. V lost 2 bases and J lost 5, with 13 bases in between. Sequenced by immunoSEQ multiplex PCR; TCRdb stores in-frame clones only, minus some. This table holds about 140,000 clones, approximately 90% found once. The rearrangement links TRBV10-3 to TRBJ1-6; D is possibly TRBD1 (6 bases). The TCR sequence derives from an adult who received the AZD1222 COVID-19 vaccine. Here the sequenced sample was peripheral blood, taken 28 days after the second AZD1222 dose. CDR3 residues: CAISEPGGADNSPLHF. The CDR3 nucleotides are TGTGCCATCAGTGAGCCCGGGGGCGCGGATAATTCACCCCTCCACTTT.